This T cell receptor (beta chain) was identified in a study of breast tumors, draining lymph nodes, adjacent tissues. Study-level results: Tumor T cell lymph node origin was a supported hypothesis, not proven.

Axillary draining lymph nodes of breast cancer patients supplied the node samples. TCRdb passed the multiplex PCR reads through MiXCR, listing each CDR3 protein once. The sample has approximately 230,000 distinct CDR3 sequences, nearly 35% seen once; the top ten hold approximately 3.6%. This CDR3 comprises 14 residues. The germline CDR1 and CDR2 sequences are SGDLS and YYNGEE. With 4 bases clipped from V and 4 bases from J, the junction kept 6 bases outside the gene matches. Many counts were recorded for this clonotype. Its antigen remains unidentified. The sequence came from a female donor with breast cancer. Some clones in this sample may be carry-over from other donors' samples. The chain employs TRBV9 and TRBJ2-7; 9 nucleotides agree with TRBD1. The material sequenced was axillary lymph node tissue. Here the CDR3 DNA reads TGTGCCAGCAGCCTTGGACAGGGGCTGTACGAGCAGTACTTC. It encodes CASSLGQGLYEQYF. The full variable domain, its missing parts supplied by reference TRBV9 and TRBJ2-7, is DSGVTQTPKHLITATGQRVTLRCSPRSGDLSVYWYQQSLDQGLQFLIQYYNGEERAKGNILERFSAQQFPDLHSELNLSSLELGDSALYFCASSLGQGLYEQYFGPGTRLTVT.